The T cell receptor beta chain under discussion was sequenced for a study of Ad26.COV2.S vaccination and SARS-CoV-2 variants. Study information: Recipients of Ad26.COV2.S got it intramuscularly, once or twice 56 days apart. The study's findings and limits: Among vaccine recipients, spike-specific TCR breadth exceeded that of placebo recipients.

The CDR3 is 13 amino acids. The ends were cut back, 5 bases at V and 0 bases at J, with 7 bases in the middle. CDR1 is SGHAT, CDR2 FQNNGV, per germline. Sequencing was performed with immunoSEQ multiplex PCR; in TCRdb, only in-frame clones are kept and a portion is missing. The sample shows some 370,000 clones, approximately 83% of them seen only once. The treatment denotes: roughly 19 received Ad26.COV2.S at low or high dose, single or two shots; several received placebo; per-sample allocation not given. It was on day 63 after the first vaccine or placebo injection that samples were taken. A note on this clone: Its specificity is unknown.

V is TRBV11-2 and J is TRBJ1-1; unclear D gene. The receptor's source is a person aged 18 to 65 who received the Ad26.COV2.S COVID-19 vaccine or a placebo. The sequences come from peripheral blood, collected in a trial of Ad26.COV2.S vaccine versus placebo. The CDR3 DNA sequence: TGTGCCAGCAGCCGGGGAGTGAACACTGAAGCTTTCTTT. It yields the protein CASSRGVNTEAFF.